Shown below are 10 T cell receptor beta chains from a single sample sequenced in a study of T-cell memory formation after mild COVID-19. Each CDR3 protein gets one entry after TCRdb re-called the 5' RACE reads with MiXCR. Among 470,000 or so distinct CDR3 sequences listed, more than 15% were seen once. The sequencing input was PBMCs or a T cell subset sorted from them (not recorded which). Receptors originate from a man between 18 and 35 years old who had mild COVID-19 (a few samples of this study predate the infection). Cell type and time point are not known.

The chain is built from TRBV29-1 and TRBJ2-7; possibly TRBD1 for D (6 bases). The V and J ends lost 5 bases and 0 bases respectively, with 14 bases between them. The CDR3 is made up of 14 amino acids. CDR1 SQVTM and CDR2 ANQGSEA come from the germline V gene. CDR3 DNA: TGCAGCGTTACAGGGTTATTGCCCTCCTACGAGCAGTACTTC. Translated: CSVTGLLPSYEQYF.

About this clonotype: At one end, the junction sequence differs from germline, possibly due to a read error. This chain uses TRBV12-3 or TRBV12-4 with TRBJ2-7, with a weak D call TRBD1 (6 bases). The length of the CDR3 is 10 residues. The CDR3 reads CAPYSGQPGF. Written as DNA, the CDR3 is TGTGCCCCTTACTCCGGACAGCCGGGCTTC.

The gene calls are TRBV12-3 or TRBV12-4 and TRBJ2-5, with D possibly being TRBD1 or TRBD2 (5 bases each). This CDR3 is 15 amino acids long. V lost 6 bases and J 7 bases, leaving 21 bases between the germline ends. The CDR3 spells CASRTGTAGGGTQYF. The CDR3 DNA reads TGTGCCAGCAGAACCGGGACCGCCGGAGGAGGGACCCAGTACTTC.

The CDR3 loop is CAISVDRGSRSPLHF. The CDR3 DNA follows: TGTGCCATCAGTGTGGACAGGGGTTCTCGCTCACCCCTCCACTTT. The rearrangement joins TRBV10-3 to TRBJ1-6, with 9 bases identical to TRBD1. The germline V gene encodes CDR1 ENHRY and CDR2 SYGVKD. Trimming cost V 4 bases and J 10 bases; bases outside gene matches: 8. The CDR3 totals 15 residues.

This clonotype has ten or more counts. The chain couples TRBV5-1 to TRBJ2-3; D is ambiguous. The germline V gene encodes CDR1 SGHRS and CDR2 YFSETQ. Trimming left V 1 base short and J 4 bases short, with 10 bases between. The length of the CDR3 is 14 residues. Written as DNA, the CDR3 is TGCGCCAGCAGCTTGTCGGCAGGTTCAGATACGCAGTATTTT. Protein: CASSLSAGSDTQYF.

The chain joins TRBV7-9 to TRBJ2-1; possibly TRBD1 or TRBD2 for D (5 bases each). Trimming took off 6 bases at V and 4 bases at J, with 13 bases between the two ends. This CDR3 is built from 14 residues. Germline V gene sequence: CDR1 SEHNR, CDR2 FQNEAQ (reference sequence). The DNA for the CDR3 is TGTGCCAGCAGATGGGGGACCCTTTACAATGAGCAGTTCTTC. This codes for CASRWGTLYNEQFF.

In this sample, this clonotype turned up many times. The chain carries TRBV4-1 and TRBJ2-2, with TRBD2 identical over 8 bases. The CDR3 totals 16 residues. J gave up 0 bases and V 4 bases, and 4 bases lay outside the gene matches. Germline CDR1 is MGHRA and CDR2 is YSYEKL. CDR3 in DNA: TGCGCCAGCAGCCTTAGCGGGGCGGCGAACACCGGGGAGCTGTTTTTT. It is translated as CASSLSGAANTGELFF.

This clonotype was counted at least ten times. This sequence joins TRBV5-5 and TRBJ2-3; D might be TRBD2 (7 bases). There are 16 residues in the CDR3. The germline V and J ends were trimmed by 5 bases and 4 bases, with 20 bases remaining between them. CDR1 and CDR2 from the germline V gene are SGHKS and YYEKEE (reference sequence). CDR3 sequence (DNA): TGTGCCAGCAGGTTACACTCGGCGGGGGCCTCAGATACGCAGTATTTT. As protein: CASRLHSAGASDTQYF.

The chain joins TRBV7-2 to TRBJ1-4; D possibly corresponds to TRBD1 (5 bases). Deletions cut 5 bases from V and 3 bases from J, with 16 bases between. The CDR3 runs to 16 residues. The germline V gene encodes CDR1 SGHTA and CDR2 FQGNSA. CDR3 in amino acids: CASSRYWDAANEKLFF. As DNA, the CDR3 is TGTGCCAGCAGCCGTTATTGGGACGCGGCTAATGAAAAACTGTTTTTT.

J is TRBJ2-2 and V is TRBV7-9; 7 bases fit TRBD1. This CDR3 region has 15 residues. Germline CDR1 and CDR2: SEHNR and FQNEAQ (reference sequence). The V segment lost 4 bases and the J segment 4 bases; nucleotides outside the gene matches: 6. CDR3 in DNA: TGTGCCAGCAGCTCCGACAGGGTTCGCACCGGGGAGCTGTTTTTT. This translates into CASSSDRVRTGELFF.